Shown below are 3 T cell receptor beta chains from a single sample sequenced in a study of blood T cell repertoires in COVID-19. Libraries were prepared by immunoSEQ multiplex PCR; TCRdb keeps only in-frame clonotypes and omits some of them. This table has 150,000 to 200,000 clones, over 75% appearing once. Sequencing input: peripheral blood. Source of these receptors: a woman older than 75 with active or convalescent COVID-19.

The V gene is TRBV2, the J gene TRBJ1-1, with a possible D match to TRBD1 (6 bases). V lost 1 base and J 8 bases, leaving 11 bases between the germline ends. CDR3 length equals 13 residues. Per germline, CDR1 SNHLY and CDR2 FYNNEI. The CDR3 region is CASSEVRTEEAFF. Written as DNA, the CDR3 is TGTGCCAGCAGTGAAGTTCGGACAGAAGAAGCTTTCTTT.

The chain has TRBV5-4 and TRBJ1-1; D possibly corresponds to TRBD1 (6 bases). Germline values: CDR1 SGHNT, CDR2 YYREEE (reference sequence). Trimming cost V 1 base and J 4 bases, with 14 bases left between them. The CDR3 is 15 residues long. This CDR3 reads CASSLQLGARTEAFF. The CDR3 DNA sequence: TGTGCCAGCAGCTTGCAGCTGGGGGCGCGCACTGAAGCTTTCTTT.

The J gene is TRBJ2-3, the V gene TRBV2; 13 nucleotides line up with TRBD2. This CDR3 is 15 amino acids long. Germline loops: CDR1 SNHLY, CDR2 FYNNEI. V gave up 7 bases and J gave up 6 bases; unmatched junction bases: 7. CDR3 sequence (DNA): TGTGCCAGCAACATACTAGCGGGGGGGCCTGATACGCAGTATTTT. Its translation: CASNILAGGPDTQYF.